Presented here are 14 T cell receptor beta chains from one specimen sequenced in a study of shared clonotypes between healthy human individuals. The repertoire was sequenced with immunoSEQ multiplex PCR; TCRdb's copy has only in-frame clones and lacks some. In the table there are 190,000 or so clones, roughly 70% of which are singletons. Sequenced sample: memory CD4+ T cells sorted from blood. Described subset: CD45RA-negative fraction. Receptors were obtained from a man younger than 40 in good health.

The chain combines TRBV11-2 with TRBJ2-7, with D possibly being TRBD1 (5 bases). The CDR3 is made up of 13 amino acids. Per germline, CDR1 SGHAT and CDR2 FQNNGV. Trimming removed 1 base from V and 3 bases from J, with 7 bases in between. The CDR3 loop is CASSLGDSYEQYF. DNA of the CDR3: TGTGCCAGCAGCTTAGGTGACAGCTACGAGCAGTACTTC. The whole variable domain, remainder taken from reference TRBV11-2 and TRBJ2-7, is EAGVAQSPRYKIIEKRQSVAFWCNPISGHATLYWYQQILGQGPKLLIQFQNNGVVDDSQLPKDRFSAERLKGVDSTLKIQPAKLEDSAVYLCASSLGDSYEQYFGPGTRLTVT.

This chain uses TRBV15 with TRBJ2-7; possibly TRBD1 or TRBD2 for D (5 bases each). Germline CDR1 LNHNV, CDR2 YYDKDF (reference sequence). Trimming took 1 base from V and 6 from J, leaving 19 bases between them. The CDR3 loop spans 16 amino acids. The CDR3, as DNA: TGTGCCACCAGCAGAGGAGATCGGCAGGGAGCTGCCGAGCAGTACTTC. It encodes CATSRGDRQGAAEQYF. The full variable domain, its missing parts supplied by reference TRBV15 and TRBJ2-7, is DAMVIQNPRYQVTQFGKPVTLSCSQTLNHNVMYWYQQKSSQAPKLLFHYYDKDFNNEADTPDNFQSRRPNTSFCFLDIRSPGLGDTAMYLCATSRGDRQGAAEQYFGPGTRLTVT.

The chain employs TRBV28 and TRBJ1-2; no definite D call. The V and J ends lost 6 bases and 5 bases respectively, with 16 bases between them. The CDR3 contains 14 residues. Germline assignment: CDR1 MDHEN and CDR2 SYDVKM. This chain's CDR3 is CASSAQQRGYGYTF. In DNA form, the CDR3 reads TGTGCCAGCAGCGCTCAACAGCGGGGATATGGCTACACCTTC.

The chain combines TRBV10-1 with TRBJ2-2; 9 nucleotides align to TRBD1. Trimming at V came to 5 bases and at J to 8 bases, leaving 9 bases not matched to a gene. The germline CDR1 and CDR2 sequences are WNHNN and SYGVQD (reference sequence). CDR3 size: 15 residues. The CDR3 nucleotides read TGCGCCAGCAGTCTAAAACAGGGGGCAACAGGGGAGCTGTTTTTT. Its protein product is CASSLKQGATGELFF.

This clone was recorded once. The DNA for the CDR3 is TGTGCCAGCAGCTTAACTGGTCCCGATACGCAGTATTTT. Protein product: CASSLTGPDTQYF. The rearrangement joins TRBV11-1 to TRBJ2-3; no clear D. The CDR3 is 13 amino acids. Between the trimmed V and J ends, which lost 2 bases and 6 bases, there was a span of 9 bases. Germline CDR1 reads SGHAT; CDR2 reads FQDESV (reference sequence).

This clone appeared a few times. The V and J genes are TRBV19 and TRBJ2-6; TRBD1 aligns across 8 bases. Germline CDR1 reads LNHDA; CDR2 reads SQIVND (reference sequence). There are 17 residues in the CDR3. V lost 5 bases, J lost 2 bases, and 8 bases stayed unmatched. CDR3 nucleotides: TGTGCCAGTAGTGCTAAACCGACAGGGGCTGGGGCCAACGTCCTGACTTTC. Its translation: CASSAKPTGAGANVLTF.

This clone has only one observation. The chain is built from TRBV27 and TRBJ1-4; D may be TRBD1 (6 bases). This CDR3 contains 17 residues. V dropped 5 bases and J dropped 3 bases, with 19 bases sitting between them. CDR1 and CDR2 (germline): MNHEY, SMNVEV (reference sequence). In DNA form, the CDR3 reads TGTGCCAGCAGTCCTACGGGGGGGCGGTTGGCTAATGAAAAACTGTTTTTT. This sequence encodes CASSPTGGRLANEKLFF.

This chain connects TRBV7-8 to TRBJ2-1; 7 bases fit TRBD2. Germline lookup yields CDR1 SGHVS and CDR2 FQNEAQ. This CDR3 has 16 amino acids. V lost 3 bases to trimming and J lost 3 bases; unmatched junction nucleotides: 8. CDR3 sequence (DNA): TGTGCCAGCAGCTTTTCGGCCGCGGGAGTCTACAATGAGCAGTTCTTC. It specifies CASSFSAAGVYNEQFF.

V is TRBV5-4 and J is TRBJ2-5, with 11 bases matching TRBD1. The germline V gene encodes CDR1 SGHNT and CDR2 YYREEE (reference sequence). The CDR3 length is 15 residues. V trimming: 2 bases; J trimming: 6 bases; junction bases outside the gene matches: 6. DNA for the CDR3: TGTGCCAGCAGCTTTACCGGGACAGGGGGGAAGACCCAGTACTTC. Its translation is CASSFTGTGGKTQYF.

The rearrangement joins TRBV11-2 to TRBJ1-1; D possibly corresponds to TRBD1 (5 bases). Germline values: CDR1 SGHAT, CDR2 FQNNGV. The CDR3 runs to 12 residues. With 3 bases removed from V and 7 bases from J, the gap between germline ends came to 9 bases. The CDR3 bases are TGTGCCAGCAGCTTTGGGACGGGTGAAGCTTTCTTT. Amino acid sequence: CASSFGTGEAFF.

This sequence joins TRBV19 and TRBJ2-4; no firm D call. CDR3 size: 16 residues. Per the germline V gene, CDR1 is LNHDA and CDR2 is SQIVND (reference sequence). V was cut by 6 bases and J by 1 base, with 16 bases left in between. The CDR3 sequence is CASRPREPRAKNIQYF. Here the CDR3 DNA reads TGTGCCAGTAGGCCTAGAGAACCGCGGGCCAAAAACATTCAGTACTTC. The full variable domain, its missing parts supplied by reference TRBV19 and TRBJ2-4, is DGGITQSPKYLFRKEGQNVTLSCEQNLNHDAMYWYRQDPGQGLRLIYYSQIVNDFQKGDIAEGYSVSREKKESFPLTVTSAQKNPTAFYLCASRPREPRAKNIQYFGAGTRLSVL.

This clone appeared once. The J gene is TRBJ1-2, the V gene TRBV28; 9 nucleotides line up with TRBD1. J lost 4 bases, V lost 6 bases, and 3 bases had no gene match. Germline loops: CDR1 MDHEN, CDR2 SYDVKM. This CDR3 comprises 13 residues. CDR3 in DNA: TGTGCCAGCAGCGGGACAGGGCGCTATGGCTACACCTTC. It encodes CASSGTGRYGYTF.

The CDR3 is CAWSAHLRGGTDTQYF. CDR3 in DNA: TGTGCCTGGAGTGCCCACCTCAGGGGGGGCACAGATACGCAGTATTTT. The J gene is TRBJ2-3, the V gene TRBV30, with D possibly matching TRBD1 (7 bases). Germline-derived CDR1 and CDR2 are GTSNPN and SVGIG (reference sequence). Trimming shortened V by 1 base and J by 1 base, and 15 bases separated the two germline ends. CDR3 length: 16 amino acids. The full variable domain, its missing parts supplied by reference TRBV30 and TRBJ2-3, is SQTIHQWPATLVQPVGSPLSLECTVEGTSNPNLYWYRQAAGRGLQLLFYSVGIGQISSEVPQNLSASRPQDRQFILSSKKLLLSDSGFYLCAWSAHLRGGTDTQYFGPGTRLTVL.

Turning to this clone: The sample holds other DNA sequences that translate to the same CDR3. The rearrangement joins TRBV15 to TRBJ2-1; D might be TRBD2 (5 bases). Trimming removed 0 bases from V and 4 bases from J, with 13 bases in between. The CDR3 sequence is 16 residues long. Germline V gene lookup returns CDR1 LNHNV and CDR2 YYDKDF (reference sequence). CDR3 nucleotides: TGTGCCACCAGCAGAGATCTAACTAGTTCTTACAATGAGCAGTTCTTC. Translating gives CATSRDLTSSYNEQFF.